The clone carrying this T cell receptor (beta chain) was counted ten times or more. The source of the sample is a study of spatial heterogeneity in lung cancer. TCRdb recomputed calls from the 5' RACE reads with MiXCR, one row per CDR3 protein. The data contain 15,000 to 20,000 distinct CDR3 sequences, 6.3% of them seen just once; the ten biggest clones take up more than 20%. Time point noted: blood at routine non-recurrence follow-up after resection. Unsorted whole RNA samples from tumor, nontumor lung or frozen PBMC were sequenced. The receptor's source is a male donor with early-stage non-small cell lung cancer. The material sequenced was PBMCs, taken at follow-up.

This chain's CDR3 is CATSDSSGGNTEAFF. The CDR3 DNA follows: TGTGCCACCAGTGATAGCTCCGGGGGGAACACTGAAGCTTTCTTT. The J gene is TRBJ1-1, the V gene TRBV24-1, with D perhaps TRBD1 (5 bases). In germline, CDR1 is KGHDR, CDR2 SFDVKD. V was shortened by 3 bases and J by 1 base, with 11 bases between the two germline ends. The CDR3 is 15 amino acids.